Sequencing of this T cell receptor (beta chain) was carried out in a study of blood T cell repertoires in COVID-19. This clone occurred a few times. Germline V CDR1 and CDR2: KGHSH, LQKENI. The CDR3 runs to 13 residues. The ends were cut back, 3 bases at V and 3 bases at J, with 9 bases in the middle. Measured with immunoSEQ multiplex PCR; TCRdb has only the in-frame clones, and not every one. The sample yields some 330,000 clones, just over 85% seen once. The sample was PBMCs or T cells enriched from blood (not recorded which). The chain recombines TRBV18 with TRBJ2-7; TRBD1 is a possible D gene (6 bases). This sequence was found in a man aged 30-40 years who had recovered from COVID-19. The CDR3 region is CASSPRTDYEQYF. The CDR3 nucleotides read TGTGCCAGCTCACCCCGGACAGACTACGAGCAGTACTTC.